This T cell receptor (beta chain) was sequenced during a study of T cells in women clearing cervical HPV infection. Across the whole study: HLA type stays a possible confounder, typing being limited.

Turning to this clone: The antigen remains undetermined. Read coverage stops 3 residues before the CDR3 terminus; the germline J gene supplies the remainder.

The CDR3 contains 13 residues. With 10 bases removed from V and 3 bases from J, the gap between germline ends came to 17 bases. Germline values: CDR1 SGHNT, CDR2 YYREEE (reference sequence). The study's findings and limits: TRBV6-7 relative abundance averaged about 0.1% in cases and 0.15% to 0.2% in controls.

Here immunoSEQ multiplex PCR was the method, and the copy in TCRdb shows in-frame clones only, minus some. Its table records almost 20,000 clones. This receptor was identified in a woman between 18 and 70 years old with a cervical HPV16 infection that either progressed to CIN3+ or cleared (not recorded which). Sequencing input: blood buffy coat. The chain joins TRBV5-4 to TRBJ2-7; tentative D call: TRBD1 (5 bases). The CDR3 spells CAAQGPPNYEQYF. The CDR3 DNA, read in part, is TGTGCCGCCCAGGGCCCACCAAACTACGAG.